This T cell receptor beta chain derives from a study of blood T cell repertoires in COVID-19. Across the whole study: Samples representing acute and convalescent COVID-19 were sourced from the United States, Italy and Spain. Sources were T cells, B-cell-depleted T cells, or PBMCs; the material itself was cDNA or gDNA.

This clone has just a few counts. Germline V CDR1 and CDR2: LGHDT, YNNKEL (reference sequence). The CDR3 loop spans 15 amino acids. Trimming took off 2 bases at V and 1 base at J, with 9 bases between the two ends. As originally analysed: Amplification with reference gene primers provided the estimates of nucleated cell counts. TCRdb's table, derived via immunoSEQ multiplex PCR, lists solely in-frame clones and lacks some. V and J calls and clone size are as listed in that table; D and trimming were resolved from the DNA. The sample records about 240,000 clones, around 83% being singletons. This clonotype was sampled from a woman in her fifties or sixties with active or convalescent COVID-19. The sequencing sample was made of peripheral blood. This chain connects TRBV3-1 (or the pseudogene TRBV3-2) to TRBJ1-5; possibly TRBD1 for D (5 bases). The CDR3: CASSQMGLSNQPQHF. Here the CDR3 DNA reads TGTGCCAGCAGCCAAATGGGACTGAGCAATCAGCCCCAGCATTTT.